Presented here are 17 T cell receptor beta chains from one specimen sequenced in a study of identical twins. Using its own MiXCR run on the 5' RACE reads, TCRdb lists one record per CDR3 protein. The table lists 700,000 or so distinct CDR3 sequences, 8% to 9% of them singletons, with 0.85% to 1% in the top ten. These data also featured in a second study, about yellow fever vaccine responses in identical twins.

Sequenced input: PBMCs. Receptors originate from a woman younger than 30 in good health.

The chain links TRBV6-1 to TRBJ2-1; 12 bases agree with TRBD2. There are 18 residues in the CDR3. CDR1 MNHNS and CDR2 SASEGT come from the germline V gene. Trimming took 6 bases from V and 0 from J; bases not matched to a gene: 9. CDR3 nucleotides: TGTGCCAGCAGCCTAACTAGCGGGGGGCGATACTCCTACAATGAGCAGTTCTTC. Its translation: CASSLTSGGRYSYNEQFF.

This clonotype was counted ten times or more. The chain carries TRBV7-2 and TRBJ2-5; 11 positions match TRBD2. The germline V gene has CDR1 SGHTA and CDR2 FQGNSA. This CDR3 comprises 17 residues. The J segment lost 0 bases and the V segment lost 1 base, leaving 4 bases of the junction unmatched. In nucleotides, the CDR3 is TGTGCCAGCAGCTTAGGACTAGCGGGGCAGTACCAAGAGACCCAGTACTTC. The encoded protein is CASSLGLAGQYQETQYF.

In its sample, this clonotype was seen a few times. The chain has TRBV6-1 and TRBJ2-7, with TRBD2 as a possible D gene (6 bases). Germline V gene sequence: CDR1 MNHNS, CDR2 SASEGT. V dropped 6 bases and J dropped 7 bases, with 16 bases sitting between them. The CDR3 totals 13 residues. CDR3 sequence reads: CASRPREMGEQYF. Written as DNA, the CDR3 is TGTGCCAGCAGGCCACGGGAGATGGGGGAGCAGTACTTC.

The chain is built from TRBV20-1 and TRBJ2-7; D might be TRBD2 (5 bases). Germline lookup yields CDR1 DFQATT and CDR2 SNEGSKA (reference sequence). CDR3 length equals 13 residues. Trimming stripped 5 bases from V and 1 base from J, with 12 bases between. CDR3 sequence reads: CSASRDLSYEQYF. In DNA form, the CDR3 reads TGCAGTGCTTCCCGGGATTTATCCTACGAGCAGTACTTC.

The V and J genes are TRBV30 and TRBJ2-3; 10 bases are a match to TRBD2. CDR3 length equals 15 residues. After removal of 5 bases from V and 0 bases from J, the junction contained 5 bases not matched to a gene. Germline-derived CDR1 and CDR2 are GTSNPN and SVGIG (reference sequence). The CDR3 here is CAWSLSGRSTDTQYF. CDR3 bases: TGTGCCTGGTCCCTTAGCGGGAGGAGCACAGATACGCAGTATTTT.

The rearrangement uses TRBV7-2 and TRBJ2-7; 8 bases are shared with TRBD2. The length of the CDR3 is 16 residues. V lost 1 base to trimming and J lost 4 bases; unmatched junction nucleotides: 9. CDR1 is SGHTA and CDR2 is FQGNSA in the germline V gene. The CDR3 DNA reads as TGTGCCAGCAGCTTAGTTCCGGGACTAGTGTTATACGAGCAGTACTTC. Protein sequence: CASSLVPGLVLYEQYF.

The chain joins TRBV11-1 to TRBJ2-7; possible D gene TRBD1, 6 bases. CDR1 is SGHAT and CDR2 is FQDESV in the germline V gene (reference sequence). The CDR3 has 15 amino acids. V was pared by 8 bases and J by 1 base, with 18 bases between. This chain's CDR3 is CASGTGQPSSYEQYF. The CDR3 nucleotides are TGTGCCAGCGGAACGGGACAACCCTCATCCTACGAGCAGTACTTC.

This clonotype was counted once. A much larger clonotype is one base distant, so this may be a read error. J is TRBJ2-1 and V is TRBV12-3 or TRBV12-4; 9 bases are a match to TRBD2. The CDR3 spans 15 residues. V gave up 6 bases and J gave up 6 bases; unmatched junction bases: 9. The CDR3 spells CASRLFSGGPNEQFF. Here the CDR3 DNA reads TGTGCCAGCAGGCTCTTTAGCGGGGGCCCCAATGAGCAGTTCTTC.

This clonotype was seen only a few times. The CDR3 coding sequence is TGTGCCAGCAGTCCCGACTCCAAGAGGGATACGCAGTATTTT. It is translated as CASSPDSKRDTQYF. The gene calls are TRBV28 and TRBJ2-3; D gene ambiguous. The CDR3 is made up of 14 amino acids. Germline CDR1 reads MDHEN; CDR2 reads SYDVKM. V gave up 5 bases and J gave up 6 bases, with 15 bases separating them.

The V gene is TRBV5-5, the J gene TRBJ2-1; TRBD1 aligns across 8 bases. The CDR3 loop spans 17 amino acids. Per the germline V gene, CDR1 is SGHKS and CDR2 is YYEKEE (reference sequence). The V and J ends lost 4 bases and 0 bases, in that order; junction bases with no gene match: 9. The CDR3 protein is CASSPWRGQVSYNEQFF. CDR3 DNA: TGTGCCAGCAGCCCATGGCGGGGACAGGTCTCCTACAATGAGCAGTTCTTC.

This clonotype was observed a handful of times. In DNA form, the CDR3 reads TGTGCCAGCAGCCCGGGCGACACAAACAATGAGCAGTTCTTC. Translating it yields CASSPGDTNNEQFF. The genes are TRBV21-1 and TRBJ2-1; the table's D call, TRBD1, has no DNA check behind it. TRBV21-1 is a documented pseudogene. The length of the CDR3 is 14 residues.

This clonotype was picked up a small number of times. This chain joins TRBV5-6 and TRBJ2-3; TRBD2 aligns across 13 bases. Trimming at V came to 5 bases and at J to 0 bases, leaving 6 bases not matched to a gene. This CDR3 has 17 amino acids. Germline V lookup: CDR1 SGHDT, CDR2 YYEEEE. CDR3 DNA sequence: TGTGCCAGCAGACTAGCGGGGGGGTTTGGGAGCACAGATACGCAGTATTTT. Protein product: CASRLAGGFGSTDTQYF.

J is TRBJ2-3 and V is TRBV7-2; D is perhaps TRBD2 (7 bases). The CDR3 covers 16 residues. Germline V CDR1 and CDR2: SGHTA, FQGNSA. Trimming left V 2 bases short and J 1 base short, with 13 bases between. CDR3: CASSLRGGGGTDTQYF. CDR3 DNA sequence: TGTGCCAGCAGCTTAAGAGGGGGGGGAGGCACAGATACGCAGTATTTT. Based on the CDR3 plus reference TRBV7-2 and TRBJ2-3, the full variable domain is GAGVSQSPSNKVTEKGKDVELRCDPISGHTALYWYRQSLGQGLEFLIYFQGNSAPDKSGLPSDRFSAERTGGSVSTLTIQRTQQEDSAVYLCASSLRGGGGTDTQYFGPGTRLTVL.

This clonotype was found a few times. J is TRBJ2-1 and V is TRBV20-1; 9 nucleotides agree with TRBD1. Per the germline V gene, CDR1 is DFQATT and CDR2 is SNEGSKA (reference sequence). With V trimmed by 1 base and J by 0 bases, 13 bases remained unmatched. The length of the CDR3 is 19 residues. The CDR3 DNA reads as TGCAGTGCTAGAGGCTCCGGGACAGGGTCTATTCGCTCCTACAATGAGCAGTTCTTC. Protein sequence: CSARGSGTGSIRSYNEQFF.

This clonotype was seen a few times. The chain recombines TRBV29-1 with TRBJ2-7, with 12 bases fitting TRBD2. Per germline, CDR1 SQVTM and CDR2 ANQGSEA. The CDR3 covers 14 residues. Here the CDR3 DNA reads TGCAGTGACTCCAGGACTAGCGGGGCCGTGGGGCAGTACTTC. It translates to CSDSRTSGAVGQYF.

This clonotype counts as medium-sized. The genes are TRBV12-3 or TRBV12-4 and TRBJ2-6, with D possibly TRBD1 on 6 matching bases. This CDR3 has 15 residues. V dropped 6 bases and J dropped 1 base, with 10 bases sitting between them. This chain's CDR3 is CASRSDRSGANVLTF. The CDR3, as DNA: TGTGCCAGCAGGAGCGACAGGTCTGGGGCCAACGTCCTGACTTTC.

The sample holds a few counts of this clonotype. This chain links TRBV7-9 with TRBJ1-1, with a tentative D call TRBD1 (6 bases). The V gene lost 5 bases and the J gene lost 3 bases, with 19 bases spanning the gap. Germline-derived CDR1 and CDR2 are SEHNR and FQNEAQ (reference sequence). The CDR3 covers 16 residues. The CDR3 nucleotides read TGTGCCAGCAGCCCGCCGGCGGGGGCAAAGGACACTGAAGCTTTCTTT. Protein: CASSPPAGAKDTEAFF.